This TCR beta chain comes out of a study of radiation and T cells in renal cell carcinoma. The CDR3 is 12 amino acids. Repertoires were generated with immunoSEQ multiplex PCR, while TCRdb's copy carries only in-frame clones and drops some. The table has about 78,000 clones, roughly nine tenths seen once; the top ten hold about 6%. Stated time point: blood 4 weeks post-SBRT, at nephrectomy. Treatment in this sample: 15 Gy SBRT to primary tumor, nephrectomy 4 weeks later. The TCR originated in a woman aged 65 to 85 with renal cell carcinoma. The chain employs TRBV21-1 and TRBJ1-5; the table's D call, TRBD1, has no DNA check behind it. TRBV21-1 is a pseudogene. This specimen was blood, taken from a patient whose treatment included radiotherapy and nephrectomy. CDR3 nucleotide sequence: TGTGCCAGCACCCAGGTAGATCAGCCCCAGCATTTT. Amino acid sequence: CASTQVDQPQHF.